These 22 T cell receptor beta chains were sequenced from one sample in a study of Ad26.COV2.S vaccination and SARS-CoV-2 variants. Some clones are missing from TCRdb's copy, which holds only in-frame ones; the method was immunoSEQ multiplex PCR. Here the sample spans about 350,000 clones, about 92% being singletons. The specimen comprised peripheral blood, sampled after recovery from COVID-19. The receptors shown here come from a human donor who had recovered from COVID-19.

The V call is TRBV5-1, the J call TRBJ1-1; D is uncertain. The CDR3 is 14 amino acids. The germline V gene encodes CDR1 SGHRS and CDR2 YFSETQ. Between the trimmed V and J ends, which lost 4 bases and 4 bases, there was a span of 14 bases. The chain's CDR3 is CASSPGPSGTEAFF. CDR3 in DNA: TGCGCCAGCAGCCCTGGCCCGTCGGGCACTGAAGCTTTCTTT.

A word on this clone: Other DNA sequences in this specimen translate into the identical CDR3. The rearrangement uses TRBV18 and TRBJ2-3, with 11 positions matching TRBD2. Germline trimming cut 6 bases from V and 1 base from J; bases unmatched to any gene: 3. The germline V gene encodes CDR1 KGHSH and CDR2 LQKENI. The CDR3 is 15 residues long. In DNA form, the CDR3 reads TGTGCCAGCTCGTCGACTAGCGGGGGCACAGATACGCAGTATTTT. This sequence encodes CASSSTSGGTDTQYF.

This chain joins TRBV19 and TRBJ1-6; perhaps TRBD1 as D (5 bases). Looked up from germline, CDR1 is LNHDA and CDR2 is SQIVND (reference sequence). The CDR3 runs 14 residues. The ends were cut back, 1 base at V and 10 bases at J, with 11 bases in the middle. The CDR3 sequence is CASSIGTLVSPLHF. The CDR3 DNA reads TGTGCCAGTAGTATAGGGACACTCGTGTCACCCCTCCACTTT.

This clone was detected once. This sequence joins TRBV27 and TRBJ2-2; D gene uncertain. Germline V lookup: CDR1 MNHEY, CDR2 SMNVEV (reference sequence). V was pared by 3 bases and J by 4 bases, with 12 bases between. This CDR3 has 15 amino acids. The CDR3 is CASSFFSESTGELFF. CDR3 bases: TGTGCCAGCAGTTTTTTTTCGGAGAGCACCGGGGAGCTGTTTTTT.

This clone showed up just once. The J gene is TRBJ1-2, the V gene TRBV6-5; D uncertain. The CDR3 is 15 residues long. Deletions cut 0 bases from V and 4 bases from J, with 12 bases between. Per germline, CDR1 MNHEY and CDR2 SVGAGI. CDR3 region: CASSYSRVDGYGYTF. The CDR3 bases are TGTGCCAGCAGTTACTCTAGGGTCGACGGCTATGGCTACACCTTC.

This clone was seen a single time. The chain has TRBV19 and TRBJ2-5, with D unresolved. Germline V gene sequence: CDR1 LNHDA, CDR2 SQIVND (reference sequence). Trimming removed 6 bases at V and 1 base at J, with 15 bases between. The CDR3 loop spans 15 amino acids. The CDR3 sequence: CASSQPIATQETQYF. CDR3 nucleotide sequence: TGTGCCAGTAGCCAGCCCATTGCGACCCAAGAGACCCAGTACTTC.

DNA of the CDR3: TGTGCCAGTAGTCCAGTGAGGGGGGCGCGCAATGAGCAGTTCTTC. Amino acids: CASSPVRGARNEQFF. This rearrangement joins TRBV19 to TRBJ2-1, with D perhaps matching TRBD1 or TRBD2 (6 bases each). Trimming took 5 bases from V and 6 from J, leaving 17 bases between them. The CDR3 consists of 15 residues. Germline values: CDR1 LNHDA, CDR2 SQIVND (reference sequence).

CDR3 residues: CASSLQGTDTQYF. Here the CDR3 DNA reads TGTGCCAGCAGCTTACAGGGAACAGATACGCAGTATTTT. This chain joins TRBV7-9 and TRBJ2-3; maybe TRBD1 (5 bases). The V and J ends lost 2 bases and 3 bases respectively, with 6 bases between them. This CDR3 spans 13 amino acids. CDR1 and CDR2 from the germline V gene are SEHNR and FQNEAQ (reference sequence).

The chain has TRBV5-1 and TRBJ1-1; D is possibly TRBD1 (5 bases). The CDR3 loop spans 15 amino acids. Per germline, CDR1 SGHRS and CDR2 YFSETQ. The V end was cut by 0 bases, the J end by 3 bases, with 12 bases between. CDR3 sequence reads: CASSLAGLGDTEAFF. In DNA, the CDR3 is TGCGCCAGCAGCTTGGCTGGGTTAGGGGACACTGAAGCTTTCTTT.

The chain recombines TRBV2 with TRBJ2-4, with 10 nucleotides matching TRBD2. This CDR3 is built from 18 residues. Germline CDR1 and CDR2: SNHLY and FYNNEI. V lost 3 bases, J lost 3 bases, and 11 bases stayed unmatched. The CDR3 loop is CASSDPSGGALLKNIQYF. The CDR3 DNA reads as TGTGCCAGCAGTGACCCCAGCGGGGGGGCTTTGCTCAAAAACATTCAGTACTTC.

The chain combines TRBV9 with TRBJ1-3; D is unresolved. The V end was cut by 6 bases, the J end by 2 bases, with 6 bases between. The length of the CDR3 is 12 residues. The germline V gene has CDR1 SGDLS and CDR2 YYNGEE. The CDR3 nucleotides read TGTGCCAGCACCGGAACTGGAAACACCATATATTTT. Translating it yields CASTGTGNTIYF.

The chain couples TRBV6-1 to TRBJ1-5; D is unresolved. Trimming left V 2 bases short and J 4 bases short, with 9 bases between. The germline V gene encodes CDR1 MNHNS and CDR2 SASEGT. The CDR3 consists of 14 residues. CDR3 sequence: CASSEFTVNQPQHF. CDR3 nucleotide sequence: TGTGCCAGCAGTGAATTTACAGTTAATCAGCCCCAGCATTTT.

CDR3: CASSDRNYGYTF. CDR3 DNA: TGTGCCAGCAGTGACCGTAACTATGGCTACACCTTC. The J gene is TRBJ1-2, the V gene TRBV6-1; no clear D. CDR1 and CDR2 from the germline V gene are MNHNS and SASEGT. The V and J ends lost 3 bases and 1 base respectively, with 3 bases between them. The CDR3 consists of 12 residues.

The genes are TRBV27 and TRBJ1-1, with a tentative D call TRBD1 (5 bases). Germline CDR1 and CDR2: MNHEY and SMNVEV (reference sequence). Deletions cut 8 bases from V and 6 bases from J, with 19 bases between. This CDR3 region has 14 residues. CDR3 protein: CASGQTGESPEAFF. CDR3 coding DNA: TGTGCCAGCGGTCAAACGGGGGAATCCCCTGAAGCTTTCTTT.

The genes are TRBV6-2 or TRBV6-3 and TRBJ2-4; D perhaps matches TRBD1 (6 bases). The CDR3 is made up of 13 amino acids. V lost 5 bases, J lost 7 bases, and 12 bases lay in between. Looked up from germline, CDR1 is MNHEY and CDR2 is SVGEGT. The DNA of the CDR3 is TGTGCCAGCAGTCTGGACAGTCCGAACATTCAGTACTTC. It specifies CASSLDSPNIQYF.

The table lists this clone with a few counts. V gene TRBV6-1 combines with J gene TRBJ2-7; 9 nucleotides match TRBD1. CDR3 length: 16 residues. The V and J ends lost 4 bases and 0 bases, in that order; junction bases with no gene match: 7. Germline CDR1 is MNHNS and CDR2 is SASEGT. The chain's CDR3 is CASSGGQGSSSYEQYF. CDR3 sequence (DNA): TGTGCCAGCAGTGGGGGACAGGGATCGAGCTCCTACGAGCAGTACTTC.

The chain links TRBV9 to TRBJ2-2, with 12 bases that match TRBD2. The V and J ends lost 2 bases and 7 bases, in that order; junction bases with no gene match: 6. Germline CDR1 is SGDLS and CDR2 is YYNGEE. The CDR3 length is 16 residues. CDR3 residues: CASSVSSGGAGGELFF. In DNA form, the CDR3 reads TGTGCCAGCAGCGTCTCTAGCGGGGGGGCCGGCGGGGAGCTGTTTTTT.

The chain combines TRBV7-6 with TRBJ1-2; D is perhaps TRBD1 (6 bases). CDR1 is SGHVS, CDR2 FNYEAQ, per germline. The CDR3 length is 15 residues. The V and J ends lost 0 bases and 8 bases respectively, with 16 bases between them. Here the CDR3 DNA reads TGTGCCAGCAGCTTAGCGCTGGCAGGGGAGGTGGGCTACACCTTC. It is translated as CASSLALAGEVGYTF.

The DNA of the CDR3 is TGTGCCAGCTCACCAAGTTCCCAGGGCATTGCAACTAATGAAAAACTGTTTTTT. It is translated as CASSPSSQGIATNEKLFF. The chain has TRBV18 and TRBJ1-4; tentatively, D is TRBD1 (5 bases). Germline V CDR1 and CDR2: KGHSH, LQKENI. The CDR3 contains 18 residues. Trimming stripped 2 bases from V and 0 bases from J, with 16 bases between.

In DNA, the CDR3 is TGTGCCAGCAGCCTAGAGGTCTACAATGAGCAGTTCTTC. Translated: CASSLEVYNEQFF. This chain uses TRBV9 with TRBJ2-1; D uncertain. Trimming took off 4 bases at V and 3 bases at J, with 8 bases between the two ends. Per germline, CDR1 SGDLS and CDR2 YYNGEE. The CDR3 sequence is 13 residues long.

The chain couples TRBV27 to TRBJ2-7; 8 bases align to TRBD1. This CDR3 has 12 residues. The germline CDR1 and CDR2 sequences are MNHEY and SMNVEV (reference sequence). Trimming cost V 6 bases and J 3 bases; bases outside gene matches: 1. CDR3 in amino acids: CASSTGGYEQYF. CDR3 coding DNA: TGTGCCAGCAGCACAGGGGGCTACGAGCAGTACTTC.

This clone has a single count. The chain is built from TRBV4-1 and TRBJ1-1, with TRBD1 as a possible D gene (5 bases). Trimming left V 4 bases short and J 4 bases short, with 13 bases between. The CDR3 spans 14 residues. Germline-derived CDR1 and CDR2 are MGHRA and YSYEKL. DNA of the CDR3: TGCGCCAGCAGCCCCCAAACGGGGGTCACTGAAGCTTTCTTT. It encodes CASSPQTGVTEAFF.